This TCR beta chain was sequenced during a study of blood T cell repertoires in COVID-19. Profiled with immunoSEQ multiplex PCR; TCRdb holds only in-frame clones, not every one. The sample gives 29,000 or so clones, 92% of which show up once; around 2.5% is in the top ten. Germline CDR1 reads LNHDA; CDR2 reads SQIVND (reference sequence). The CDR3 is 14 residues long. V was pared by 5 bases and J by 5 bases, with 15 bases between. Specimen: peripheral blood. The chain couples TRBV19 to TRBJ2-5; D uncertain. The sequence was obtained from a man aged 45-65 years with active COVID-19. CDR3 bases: TGTGCCAGTAGTCCCCCCGCCAGAATGGAGACCCAGTACTTC. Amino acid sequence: CASSPPARMETQYF.